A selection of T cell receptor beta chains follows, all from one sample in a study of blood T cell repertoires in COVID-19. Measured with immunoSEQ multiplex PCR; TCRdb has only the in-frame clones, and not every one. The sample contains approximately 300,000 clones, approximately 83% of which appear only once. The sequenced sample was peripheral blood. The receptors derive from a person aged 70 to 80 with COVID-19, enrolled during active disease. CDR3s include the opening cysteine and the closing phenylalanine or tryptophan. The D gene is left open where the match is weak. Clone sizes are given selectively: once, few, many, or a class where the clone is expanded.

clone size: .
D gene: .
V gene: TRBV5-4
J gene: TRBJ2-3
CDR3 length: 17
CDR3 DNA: TGTGCCAGCAGCTCCCCGACCGGGGGAACTAGCACAGATACGCAGTATTTT
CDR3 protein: CASSSPTGGTSTDTQYF

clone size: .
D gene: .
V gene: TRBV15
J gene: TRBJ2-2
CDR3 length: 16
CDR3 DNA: TGTGCCACCAGCAGAGATCTCGCAGGGGACACCGGGGAGCTGTTTTTT
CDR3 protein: CATSRDLAGDTGELFF

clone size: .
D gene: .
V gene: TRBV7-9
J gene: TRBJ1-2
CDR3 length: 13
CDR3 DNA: TGTGCCAGCAGCTTAGAACAGAACTATGGCTACACCTTC
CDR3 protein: CASSLEQNYGYTF

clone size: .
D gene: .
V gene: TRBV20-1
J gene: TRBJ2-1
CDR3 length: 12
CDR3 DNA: TGCAGTGCCAGTCGCTCCTACAATGAGCAGTTCTTC
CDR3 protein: CSASRSYNEQFF

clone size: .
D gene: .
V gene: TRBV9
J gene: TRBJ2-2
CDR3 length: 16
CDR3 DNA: TGTGCCAGCAGCGCTAGAACAGGGCTGGGGACCGGGGAGCTGTTTTTT
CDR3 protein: CASSARTGLGTGELFF

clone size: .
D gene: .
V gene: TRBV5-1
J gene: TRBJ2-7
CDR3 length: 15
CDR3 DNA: TGCGCCAGCAGCTGGGGGGTCGGGGACAGCGACGAGCAGTACTTC
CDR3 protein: CASSWGVGDSDEQYF

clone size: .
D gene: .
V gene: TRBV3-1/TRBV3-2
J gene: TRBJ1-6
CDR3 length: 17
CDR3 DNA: TGTGCCAGCAGCCAGCCCGGTGGTCCCTCCTATAATTCACCCCTCCACTTT
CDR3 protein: CASSQPGGPSYNSPLHF

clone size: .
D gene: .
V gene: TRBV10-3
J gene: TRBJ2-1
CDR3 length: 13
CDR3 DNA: TGTGCCATCAGTGACAGGGGCGGCAATGAGCAGTTCTTC
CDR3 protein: CAISDRGGNEQFF

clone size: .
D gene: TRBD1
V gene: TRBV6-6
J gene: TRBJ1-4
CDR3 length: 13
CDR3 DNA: TGTGCCGGAACAGGGGGCTGGGGGGAAAAACTGTTTTTT
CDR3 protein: CAGTGGWGEKLFF

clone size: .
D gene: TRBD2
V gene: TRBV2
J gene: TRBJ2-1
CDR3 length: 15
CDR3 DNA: TGTGCCAGCAGCCTCTTGAGCGGGGGGGCCGATGAGCAGTTCTTC
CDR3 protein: CASSLLSGGADEQFF

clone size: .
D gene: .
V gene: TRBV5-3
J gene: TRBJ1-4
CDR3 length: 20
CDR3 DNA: TGTGCCAGAAGCTCAGCGGGGACTCACGGCTCACGGGGGGCGAATGAAAAACTGTTTTTT
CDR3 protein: CARSSAGTHGSRGANEKLFF

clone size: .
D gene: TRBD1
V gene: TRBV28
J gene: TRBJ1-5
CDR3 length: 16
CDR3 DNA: TGTGCCAGCAGTCTTGGTGCTGGGACAGGTCGTCAGCCCCAGCATTTT
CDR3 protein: CASSLGAGTGRQPQHF

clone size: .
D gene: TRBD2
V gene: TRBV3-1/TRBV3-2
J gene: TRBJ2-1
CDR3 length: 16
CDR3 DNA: TGTGCCAGCAGCCAAGTAGCGGGGGGGGGATACAATGAGCAGTTCTTC
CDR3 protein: CASSQVAGGGYNEQFF

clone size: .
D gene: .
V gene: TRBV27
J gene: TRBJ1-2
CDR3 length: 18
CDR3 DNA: TGTGCCAGCAGCAACCCCCAGGGACACCCTTTTGGATTTGGTGGCTACACCTTC
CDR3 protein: CASSNPQGHPFGFGGYTF

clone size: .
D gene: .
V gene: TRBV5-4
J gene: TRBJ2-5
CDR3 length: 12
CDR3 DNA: TGTGCCAGCAACCTGAACGGGGAGACCCAGTACTTC
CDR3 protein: CASNLNGETQYF

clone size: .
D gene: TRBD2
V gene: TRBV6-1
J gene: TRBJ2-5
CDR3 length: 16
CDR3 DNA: TGTGCCAGCAGTGAAGTGGGACTAGTTTGGGGAGAGACCCAGTACTTC
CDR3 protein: CASSEVGLVWGETQYF

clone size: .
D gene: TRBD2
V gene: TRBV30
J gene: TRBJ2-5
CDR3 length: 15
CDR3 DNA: TGTGCCTGGAGTGCATGGGGACTAGCGGGAGAGACCCAGTACTTC
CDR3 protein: CAWSAWGLAGETQYF

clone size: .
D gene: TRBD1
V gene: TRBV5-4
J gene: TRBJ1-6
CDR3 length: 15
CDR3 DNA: TGTGCCAGCAGCAGGCGGACAGGGGAAAATTCACCCCTCCACTTT
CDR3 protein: CASSRRTGENSPLHF

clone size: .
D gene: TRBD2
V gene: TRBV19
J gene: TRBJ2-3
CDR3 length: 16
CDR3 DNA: TGTGCCAGTAGTTCCTCGAGCGGGGGTTGGGCAGATACGCAGTATTTT
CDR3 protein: CASSSSSGGWADTQYF

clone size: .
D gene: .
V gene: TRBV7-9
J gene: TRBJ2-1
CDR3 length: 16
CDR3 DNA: TGTGCCAGCAGCTTAGGAGGGACTCCCCTATCGAATGAGCAGTTCTTC
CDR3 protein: CASSLGGTPLSNEQFF

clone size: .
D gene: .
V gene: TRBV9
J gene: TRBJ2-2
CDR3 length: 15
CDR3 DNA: TGTGCCAGCAGCGTAGAACCGGGTTTAACCGGGGAGCTGTTTTTT
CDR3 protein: CASSVEPGLTGELFF

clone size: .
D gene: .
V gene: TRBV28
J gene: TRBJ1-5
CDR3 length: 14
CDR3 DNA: TGTGCCAGCAGATCCGGGTCGACTTATCAGCCCCAGCATTTT
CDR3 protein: CASRSGSTYQPQHF

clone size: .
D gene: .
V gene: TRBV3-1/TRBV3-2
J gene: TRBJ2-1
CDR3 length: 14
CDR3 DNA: TGTGCCAGCAGCCAAGGAACCCGGGACAATGAGCAGTTCTTC
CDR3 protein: CASSQGTRDNEQFF

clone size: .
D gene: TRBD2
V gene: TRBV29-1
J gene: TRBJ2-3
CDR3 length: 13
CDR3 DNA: TGCAGCGGGGGACTAGCGGGTACAGATACGCAGTATTTT
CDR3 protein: CSGGLAGTDTQYF

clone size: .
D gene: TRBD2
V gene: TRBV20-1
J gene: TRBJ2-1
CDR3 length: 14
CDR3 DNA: TGCAGTGCTAGTGGGGGGGTCATCGACAATGAGCAGTTCTTC
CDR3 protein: CSASGGVIDNEQFF

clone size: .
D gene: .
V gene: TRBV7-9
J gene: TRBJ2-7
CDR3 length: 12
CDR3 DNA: TGTGCCAGCAGCTGGGAGTTGGGCGAGCAGTACTTC
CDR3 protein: CASSWELGEQYF

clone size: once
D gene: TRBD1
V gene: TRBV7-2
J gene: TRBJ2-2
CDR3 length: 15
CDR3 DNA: TGTGCCAGCAGCTTATACGCAGGGGGCAAAGGGGAGCTGTTTTTT
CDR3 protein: CASSLYAGGKGELFF

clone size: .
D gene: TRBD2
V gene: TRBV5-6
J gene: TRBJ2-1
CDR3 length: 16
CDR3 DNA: TGTGCCAGCAGCTTACTAGGACTAGCGGGAGACAATGAGCAGTTCTTC
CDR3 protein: CASSLLGLAGDNEQFF

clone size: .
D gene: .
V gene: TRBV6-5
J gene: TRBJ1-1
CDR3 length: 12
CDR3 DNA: TGTGCCAGCAGGGGGCGGGGAGCTGAAGCTTTCTTT
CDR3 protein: CASRGRGAEAFF

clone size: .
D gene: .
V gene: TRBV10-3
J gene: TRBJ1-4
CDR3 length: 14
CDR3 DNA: TGTGCCATCAGTGAGTCGGGGGGTGAAGAAAAACTGTTTTTT
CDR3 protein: CAISESGGEEKLFF

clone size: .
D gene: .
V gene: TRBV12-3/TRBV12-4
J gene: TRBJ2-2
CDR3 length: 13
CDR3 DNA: TGTGCCAGCAAGGAGGGCGCAGACGGGGAGCTGTTTTTT
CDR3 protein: CASKEGADGELFF

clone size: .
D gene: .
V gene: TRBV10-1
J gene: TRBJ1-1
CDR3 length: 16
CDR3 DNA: TGCGCCAGCAGTGAGCAACTTACGCCCCGAGGGCATGAGGCTTTCTTT
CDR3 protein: CASSEQLTPRGHEAFF

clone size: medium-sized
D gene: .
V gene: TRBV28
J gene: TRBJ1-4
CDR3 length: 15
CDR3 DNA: TGTGCCAGCACTTTAGGAGACTTCTTTAATGAAAAACTGTTTTTT
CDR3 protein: CASTLGDFFNEKLFF

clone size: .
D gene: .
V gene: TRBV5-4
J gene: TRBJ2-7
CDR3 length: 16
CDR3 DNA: TGTGCCAGCACCACCCTAGGAAGGGGCAGCTCCTACGAGCAGTACTTC
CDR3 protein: CASTTLGRGSSYEQYF

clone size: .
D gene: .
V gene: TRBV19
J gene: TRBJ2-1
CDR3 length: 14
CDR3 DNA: TGTGCCAGTAGTAGAGAGATCGGGGAGGTGGAGCAGTTCTTC
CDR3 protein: CASSREIGEVEQFF

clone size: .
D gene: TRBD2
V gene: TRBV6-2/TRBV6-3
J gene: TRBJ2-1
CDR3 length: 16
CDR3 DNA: TGTGCCAGCAGTTACTCTCACACCACTAGCGGGGGGGAGCAGTTCTTC
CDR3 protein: CASSYSHTTSGGEQFF